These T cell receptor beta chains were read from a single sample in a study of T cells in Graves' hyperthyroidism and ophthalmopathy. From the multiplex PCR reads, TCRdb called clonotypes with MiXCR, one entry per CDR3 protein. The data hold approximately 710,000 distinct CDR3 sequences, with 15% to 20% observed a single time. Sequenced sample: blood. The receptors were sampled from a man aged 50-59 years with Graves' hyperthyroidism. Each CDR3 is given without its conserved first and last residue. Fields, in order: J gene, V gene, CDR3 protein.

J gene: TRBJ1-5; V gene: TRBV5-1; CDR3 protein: ASSSEQGNQPQH
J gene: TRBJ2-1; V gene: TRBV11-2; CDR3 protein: ASSPFVTPEQF
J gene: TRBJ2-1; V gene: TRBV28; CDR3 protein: ASSFQGIGNNEQF
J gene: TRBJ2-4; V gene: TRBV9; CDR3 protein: ASSPPGGEDKNIQY
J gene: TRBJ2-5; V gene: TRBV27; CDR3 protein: ASSFGIGPQETQY
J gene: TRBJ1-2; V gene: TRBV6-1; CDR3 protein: ASTNLYGYGYT
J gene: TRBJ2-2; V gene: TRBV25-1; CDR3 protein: ASGAGGLSGELF
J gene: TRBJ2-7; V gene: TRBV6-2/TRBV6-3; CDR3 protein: ASNPTSATYEQY
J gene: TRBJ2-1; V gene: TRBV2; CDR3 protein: ASSIAGGTDEQF
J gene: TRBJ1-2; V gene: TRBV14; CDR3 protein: ASSQLTGSFGYT
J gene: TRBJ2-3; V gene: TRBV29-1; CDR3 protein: SVPPSGITDTQY
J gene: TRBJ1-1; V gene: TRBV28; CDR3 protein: ASSFQGVGTGMYTEAF
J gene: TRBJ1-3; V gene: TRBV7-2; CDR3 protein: ASSSNWAGNTIY
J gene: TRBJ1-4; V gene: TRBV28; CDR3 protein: ASSRRGRERTLF
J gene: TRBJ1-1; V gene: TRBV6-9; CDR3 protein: ASSYDSNTEAF
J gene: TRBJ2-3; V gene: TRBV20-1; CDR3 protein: SARNSVGTDTQY
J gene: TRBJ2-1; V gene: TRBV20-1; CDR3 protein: SARDRAAYNEQF
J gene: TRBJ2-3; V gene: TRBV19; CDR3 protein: ASSITSGSVDTQY
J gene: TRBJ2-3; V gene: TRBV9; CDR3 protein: ASSAVDLAGGPTDTQY
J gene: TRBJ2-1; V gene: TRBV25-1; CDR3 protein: ASSTGRVDNEQF
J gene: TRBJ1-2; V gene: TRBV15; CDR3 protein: ATSRSHDSYT
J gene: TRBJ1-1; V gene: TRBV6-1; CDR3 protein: ASSEPTVVAEAF
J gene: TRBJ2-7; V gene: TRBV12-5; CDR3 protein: ASGFGTDYEQY
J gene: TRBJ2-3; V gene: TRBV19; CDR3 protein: ASGGGTGGTDTQY
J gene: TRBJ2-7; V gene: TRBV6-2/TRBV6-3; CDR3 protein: ASSYTGTGNEQY
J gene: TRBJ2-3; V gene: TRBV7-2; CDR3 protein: ASSLAYNRGSWGTDTQY
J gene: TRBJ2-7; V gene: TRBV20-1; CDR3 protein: SAYRDGYYEQY
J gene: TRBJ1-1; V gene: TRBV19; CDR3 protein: ASNPLRGLNTEAF
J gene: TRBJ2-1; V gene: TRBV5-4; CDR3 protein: ASSQGLINNEQF
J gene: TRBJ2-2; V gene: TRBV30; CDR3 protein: AWSFRVRENTGELF
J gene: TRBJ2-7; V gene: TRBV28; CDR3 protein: ASSDPGQGLGEQY
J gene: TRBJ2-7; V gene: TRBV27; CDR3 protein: ASRGLAEKFSYEQY
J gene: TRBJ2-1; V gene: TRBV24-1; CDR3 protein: ATSDRQTSATYNEQF
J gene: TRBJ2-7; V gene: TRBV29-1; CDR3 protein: SVPGRNSYEQY
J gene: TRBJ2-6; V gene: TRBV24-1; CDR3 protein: ATSDSWPSGANVLT
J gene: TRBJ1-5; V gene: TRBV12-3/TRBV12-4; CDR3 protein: ASSLNGDSNQPQH
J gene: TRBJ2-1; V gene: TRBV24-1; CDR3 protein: ATSDLGPWEQF
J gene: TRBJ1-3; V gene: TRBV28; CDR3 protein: ASIQGTGNTIY
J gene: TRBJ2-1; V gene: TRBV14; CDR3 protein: ASSHRNSLPYNEQF
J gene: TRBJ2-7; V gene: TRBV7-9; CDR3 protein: ASSDPRQSSYEQY
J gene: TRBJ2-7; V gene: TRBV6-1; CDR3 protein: ASSRSSGRAVDWFEQY
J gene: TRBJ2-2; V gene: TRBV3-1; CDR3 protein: ASSQGLAGRGTGELF
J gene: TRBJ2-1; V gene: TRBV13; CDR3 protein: ASSPSGQVLVGQF
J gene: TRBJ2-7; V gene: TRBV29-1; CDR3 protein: SVGGQGVLRDEQY
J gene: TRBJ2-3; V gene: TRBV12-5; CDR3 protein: ASGMGLGTQY
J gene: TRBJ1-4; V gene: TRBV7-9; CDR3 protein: ASSPDFSEKLF
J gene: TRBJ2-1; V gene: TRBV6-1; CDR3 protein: ASSEPAWYNEQF
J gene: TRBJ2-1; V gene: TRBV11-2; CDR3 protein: ASSLDRVVAGGFRNEQF
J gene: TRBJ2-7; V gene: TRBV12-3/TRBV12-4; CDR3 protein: ASSSYAGPGEQY
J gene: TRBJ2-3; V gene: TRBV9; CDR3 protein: ASSFQQGNSADTQY
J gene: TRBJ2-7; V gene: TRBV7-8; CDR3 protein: ASSLVPQGEKIYYEQY
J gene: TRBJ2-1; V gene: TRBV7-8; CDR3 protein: ASSWVGGQYNEQF
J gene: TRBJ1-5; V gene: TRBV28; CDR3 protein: ASSSTMDSSGGQPQH
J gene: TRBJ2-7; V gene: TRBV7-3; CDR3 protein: ASSPGPGAEQY
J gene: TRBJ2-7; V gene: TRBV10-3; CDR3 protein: AISDPLEGPYEQY